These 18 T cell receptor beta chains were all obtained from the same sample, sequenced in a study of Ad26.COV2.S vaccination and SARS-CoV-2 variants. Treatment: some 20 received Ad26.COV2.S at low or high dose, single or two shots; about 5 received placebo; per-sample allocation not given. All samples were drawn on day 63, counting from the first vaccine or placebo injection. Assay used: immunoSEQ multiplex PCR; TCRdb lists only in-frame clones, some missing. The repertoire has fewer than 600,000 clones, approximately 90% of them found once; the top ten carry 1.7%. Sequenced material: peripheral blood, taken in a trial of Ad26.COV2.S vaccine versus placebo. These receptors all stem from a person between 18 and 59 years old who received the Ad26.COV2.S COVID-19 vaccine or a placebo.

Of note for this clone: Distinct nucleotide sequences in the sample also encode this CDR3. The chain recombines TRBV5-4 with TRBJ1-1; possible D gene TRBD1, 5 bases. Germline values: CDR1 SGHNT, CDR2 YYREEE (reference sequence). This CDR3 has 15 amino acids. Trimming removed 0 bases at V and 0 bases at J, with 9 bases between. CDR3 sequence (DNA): TGTGCCAGCAGCTTGGTGGCAGGGATGAACACTGAAGCTTTCTTT. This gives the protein CASSLVAGMNTEAFF.

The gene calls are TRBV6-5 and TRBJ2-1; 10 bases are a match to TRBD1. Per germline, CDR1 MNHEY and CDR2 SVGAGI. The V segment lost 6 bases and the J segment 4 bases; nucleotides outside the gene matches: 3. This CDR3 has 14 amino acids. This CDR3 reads CASRPGQGYNEQFF. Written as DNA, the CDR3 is TGTGCCAGCAGACCGGGACAGGGGTACAATGAGCAGTTCTTC.

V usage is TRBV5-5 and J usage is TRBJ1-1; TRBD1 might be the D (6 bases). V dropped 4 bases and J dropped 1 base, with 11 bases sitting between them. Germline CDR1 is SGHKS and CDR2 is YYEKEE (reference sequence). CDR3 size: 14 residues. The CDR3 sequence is CASSARGANTEAFF. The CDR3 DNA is TGTGCCAGCAGCGCACGGGGGGCGAACACTGAAGCTTTCTTT.

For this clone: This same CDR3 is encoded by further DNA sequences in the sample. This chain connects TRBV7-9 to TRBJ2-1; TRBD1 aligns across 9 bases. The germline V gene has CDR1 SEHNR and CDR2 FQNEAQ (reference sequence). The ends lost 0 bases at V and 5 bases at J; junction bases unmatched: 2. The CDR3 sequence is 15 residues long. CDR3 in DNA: TGTGCCAGCAGCTTAGCAGGGACAGGGAACAATGAGCAGTTCTTC. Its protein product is CASSLAGTGNNEQFF.

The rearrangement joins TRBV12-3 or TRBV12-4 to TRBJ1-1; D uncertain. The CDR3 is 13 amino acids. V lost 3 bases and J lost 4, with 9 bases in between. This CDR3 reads CASSFPVGTEAFF. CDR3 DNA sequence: TGTGCCAGCAGTTTCCCTGTGGGCACTGAAGCTTTCTTT.

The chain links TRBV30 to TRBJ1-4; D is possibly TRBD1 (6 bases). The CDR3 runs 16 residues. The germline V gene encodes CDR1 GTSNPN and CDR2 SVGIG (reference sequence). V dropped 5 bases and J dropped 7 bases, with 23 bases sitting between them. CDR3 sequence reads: CAWGEQGLNPAEKLFF. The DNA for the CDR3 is TGTGCCTGGGGGGAACAGGGTCTGAATCCCGCTGAAAAACTGTTTTTT.

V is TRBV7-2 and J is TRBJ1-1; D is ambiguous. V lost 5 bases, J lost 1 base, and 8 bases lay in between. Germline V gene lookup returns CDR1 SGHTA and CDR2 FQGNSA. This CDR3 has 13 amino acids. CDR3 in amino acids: CASSRGRNTEAFF. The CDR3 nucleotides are TGTGCCAGCAGCCGAGGGAGGAACACTGAAGCTTTCTTT.

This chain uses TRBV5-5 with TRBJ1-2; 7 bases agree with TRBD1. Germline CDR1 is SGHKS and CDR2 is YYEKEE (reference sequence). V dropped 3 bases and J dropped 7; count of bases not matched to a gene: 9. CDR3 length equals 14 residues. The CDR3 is CASSWGQSFTGYTF. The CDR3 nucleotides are TGTGCCAGCAGCTGGGGACAGTCCTTTACTGGCTACACCTTC.

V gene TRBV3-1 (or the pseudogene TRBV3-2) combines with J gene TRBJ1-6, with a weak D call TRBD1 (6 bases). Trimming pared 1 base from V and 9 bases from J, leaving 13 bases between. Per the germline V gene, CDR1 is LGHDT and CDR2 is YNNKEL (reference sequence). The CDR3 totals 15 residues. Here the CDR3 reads CASSQVSGVGSPLHF. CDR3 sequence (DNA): TGTGCCAGCAGCCAAGTATCAGGGGTAGGTTCACCCCTCCACTTT.

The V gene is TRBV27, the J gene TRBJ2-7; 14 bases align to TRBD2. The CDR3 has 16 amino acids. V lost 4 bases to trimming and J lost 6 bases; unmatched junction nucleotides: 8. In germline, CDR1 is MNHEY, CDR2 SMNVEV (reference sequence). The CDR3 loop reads CASSSRLAGGQVEQYF. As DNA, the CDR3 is TGTGCCAGCAGTTCAAGACTAGCGGGGGGGCAAGTCGAGCAGTACTTC.

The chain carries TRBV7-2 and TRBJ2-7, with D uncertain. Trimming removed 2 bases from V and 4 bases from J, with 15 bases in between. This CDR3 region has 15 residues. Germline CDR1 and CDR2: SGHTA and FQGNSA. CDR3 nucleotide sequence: TGTGCCAGCAGCTTACGCAAAACTTCTGCATACGAGCAGTACTTC. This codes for CASSLRKTSAYEQYF.

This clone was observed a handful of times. The CDR3 here is CASSQGRTVNEKLFF. The CDR3 DNA is TGCGCCAGCAGCCAAGGCCGGACAGTGAATGAAAAACTGTTTTTT. The chain carries TRBV4-1 and TRBJ1-4; maybe TRBD1 (6 bases). V lost 1 base to trimming and J lost 5 bases, with 11 bases between them. In germline, CDR1 is MGHRA, CDR2 YSYEKL. The CDR3 length is 15 residues.

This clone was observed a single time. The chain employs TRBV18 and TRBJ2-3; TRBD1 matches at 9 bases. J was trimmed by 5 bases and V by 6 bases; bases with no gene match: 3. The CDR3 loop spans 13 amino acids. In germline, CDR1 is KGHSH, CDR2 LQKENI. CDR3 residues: CASSRDREDTQYF. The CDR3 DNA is TGTGCCAGCTCGCGGGACAGGGAAGATACGCAGTATTTT.

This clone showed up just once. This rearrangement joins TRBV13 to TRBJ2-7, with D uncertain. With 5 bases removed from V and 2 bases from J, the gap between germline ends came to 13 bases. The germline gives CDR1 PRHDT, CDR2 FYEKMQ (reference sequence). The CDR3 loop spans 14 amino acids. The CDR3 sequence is CASSPVGIPYEQYF. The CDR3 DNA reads TGTGCCAGCAGCCCCGTAGGGATTCCCTACGAGCAGTACTTC.

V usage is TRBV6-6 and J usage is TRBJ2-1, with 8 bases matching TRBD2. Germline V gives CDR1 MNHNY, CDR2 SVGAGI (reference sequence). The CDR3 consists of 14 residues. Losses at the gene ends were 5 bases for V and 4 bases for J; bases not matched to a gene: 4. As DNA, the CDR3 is TGTGCCAGCAGTCAACTAGCGGAGTACAATGAGCAGTTCTTC. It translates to CASSQLAEYNEQFF.

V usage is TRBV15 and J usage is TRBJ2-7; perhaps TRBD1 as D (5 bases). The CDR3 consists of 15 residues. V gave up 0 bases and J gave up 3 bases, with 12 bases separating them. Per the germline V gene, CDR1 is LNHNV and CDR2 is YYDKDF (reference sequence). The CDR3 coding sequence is TGTGCCACCAGCAGAGATCGACAGAGAAACTACGAGCAGTACTTC. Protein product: CATSRDRQRNYEQYF.

The CDR3 protein is CASSSSEYNSPLHF. In DNA, the CDR3 is TGCGCCAGCAGCTCTTCCGAGTATAATTCACCCCTCCACTTT. The J gene is TRBJ1-6, the V gene TRBV5-1, with D uncertain. The CDR3 covers 14 residues. Trimming removed 3 bases at V and 4 bases at J, with 8 bases between. Germline V gene sequence: CDR1 SGHRS, CDR2 YFSETQ.

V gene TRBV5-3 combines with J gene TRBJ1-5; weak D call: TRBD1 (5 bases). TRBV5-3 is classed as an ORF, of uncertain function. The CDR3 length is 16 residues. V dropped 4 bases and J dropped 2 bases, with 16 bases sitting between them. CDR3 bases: TGTGCCAGAAGCCCTCAGGGCACCGATGGCAATCAGCCCCAGCATTTT. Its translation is CARSPQGTDGNQPQHF.